These 14 T cell receptor beta chains originate from one sample sequenced in a study of cytomegalovirus exposure and HLA in healthy donors. The PCR used 60 Vbeta and 13 Jbeta primers. Assay: immunoSEQ multiplex PCR; the TCRdb copy retains only in-frame clones and omits some. Its clone listing holds fewer than 130,000 clones. What was sequenced was PBMCs. The receptors shown here come from a man in his fifties or sixties in good health and CMV-seronegative.

V gene TRBV29-1 combines with J gene TRBJ1-1; D is possibly TRBD1 (6 bases). Germline CDR1 is SQVTM and CDR2 is ANQGSEA. The germline V and J ends were trimmed by 4 bases and 7 bases, with 10 bases remaining between them. This CDR3 has 11 amino acids. The CDR3: CSVGKGGEAFF. CDR3 in DNA: TGCAGCGTTGGAAAAGGGGGTGAAGCTTTCTTT.

This chain connects TRBV9 to TRBJ2-7; 11 nucleotides line up with TRBD1. Unmatched junction bases numbered 3, after V lost 2 bases and J lost 2 bases. Germline-derived CDR1 and CDR2 are SGDLS and YYNGEE. CDR3 size: 15 residues. The CDR3 is CASSVGTGGPYEQYF. The CDR3 region has the DNA TGTGCCAGCAGCGTGGGGACAGGGGGGCCCTACGAGCAGTACTTC.

The chain carries TRBV9 and TRBJ1-2; no clear D. The V and J ends lost 2 bases and 2 bases respectively, with 10 bases between them. CDR1 is SGDLS and CDR2 is YYNGEE in the germline V gene. The CDR3 is made up of 14 amino acids. The CDR3 protein is CASSVMQANYGYTF. CDR3 nucleotide sequence: TGTGCCAGCAGCGTGATGCAGGCCAACTATGGCTACACCTTC.

This sequence joins TRBV6-5 and TRBJ2-3, with D possibly being TRBD1 (6 bases). The germline V gene encodes CDR1 MNHEY and CDR2 SVGAGI. The length of the CDR3 is 13 residues. Trimming shortened V by 2 bases and J by 5 bases, and 8 bases separated the two germline ends. In nucleotides, the CDR3 is TGTGCCAGCAGTTACGACAGGAAAGATACGCAGTATTTT. It encodes CASSYDRKDTQYF.

V is TRBV16 and J is TRBJ1-5; 8 bases agree with TRBD1. Germline V gene sequence: CDR1 KGHSY, CDR2 FQNENV. The V and J ends lost 4 bases and 2 bases, in that order; junction bases with no gene match: 7. CDR3 length: 16 amino acids. CDR3 bases: TGTGCCAGCAGCCCGACAGGGGTGTCGGGCAATCAGCCCCAGCATTTT. Its protein is CASSPTGVSGNQPQHF.

This chain uses TRBV9 with TRBJ1-2; perhaps TRBD1 as D (5 bases). This CDR3 spans 15 amino acids. The ends were cut back, 4 bases at V and 0 bases at J, with 13 bases in the middle. The V gene's germline CDR1 is SGDLS and CDR2 YYNGEE. The CDR3 nucleotides are TGTGCCAGCAGCCCAAGGACATTTGCTAACTATGGCTACACCTTC. Translating it yields CASSPRTFANYGYTF.

The chain employs TRBV7-9 and TRBJ1-1; D perhaps matches TRBD1 (5 bases). Germline CDR1 is SEHNR and CDR2 is FQNEAQ (reference sequence). V gave up 5 bases and J gave up 1 base, with 17 bases separating them. This CDR3 region has 16 residues. The CDR3 reads CASSPGLRGGNTEAFF. The CDR3 bases are TGTGCCAGCAGCCCAGGGCTACGCGGGGGGAACACTGAAGCTTTCTTT.

The chain carries TRBV19 and TRBJ1-4; no clear D. Trimming cost V 3 bases and J 7 bases, with 12 bases left between them. This CDR3 comprises 14 residues. CDR1 and CDR2 (germline): LNHDA, SQIVND (reference sequence). The CDR3 nucleotides read TGTGCCAGTAGTATCGGCACCCGGGGTGAAAAACTGTTTTTT. It yields the protein CASSIGTRGEKLFF.

This rearrangement joins TRBV6-5 to TRBJ1-1; TRBD1 aligns across 9 bases. J gave up 4 bases and V 8 bases, and 11 bases lay outside the gene matches. CDR3 length equals 15 residues. Germline CDR1 reads MNHEY; CDR2 reads SVGAGI. The CDR3 sequence: CASRARGQGGTEAFF. Here the CDR3 DNA reads TGTGCCAGCCGGGCCCGGGGACAGGGAGGCACTGAAGCTTTCTTT.

The gene calls are TRBV5-1 and TRBJ2-7, with TRBD2 matching over 11 bases. Germline trimming cut 1 base from V and 7 bases from J; bases unmatched to any gene: 4. Per germline, CDR1 SGHRS and CDR2 YFSETQ. The CDR3 contains 14 residues. CDR3 sequence: CASSLTSGSFEQYF. CDR3 sequence (DNA): TGCGCCAGCAGCTTGACTAGCGGGAGTTTTGAGCAGTACTTC.

J is TRBJ2-5 and V is TRBV28, with unresolved D. Germline V gives CDR1 MDHEN, CDR2 SYDVKM. CDR3 length: 15 residues. V dropped 2 bases and J dropped 1 base, with 11 bases sitting between them. CDR3 nucleotide sequence: TGTGCCAGCAGTTTACCCCCAGGATCCCAAGAGACCCAGTACTTC. Translating it yields CASSLPPGSQETQYF.

This sequence joins TRBV7-2 and TRBJ2-5; 8 bases align to TRBD2. The germline CDR1 and CDR2 sequences are SGHTA and FQGNSA. This CDR3 is 14 amino acids long. With 3 bases clipped from V and 5 bases from J, the junction kept 5 bases outside the gene matches. DNA for the CDR3: TGTGCCAGCAGCTTTAATACGGGGGGGGAGACCCAGTACTTC. Translation: CASSFNTGGETQYF.

V and J are TRBV10-3 and TRBJ2-3; TRBD1 matches at 12 bases. V lost 2 bases to trimming and J lost 4 bases; unmatched junction nucleotides: 7. CDR3 size: 17 residues. The germline V gene encodes CDR1 ENHRY and CDR2 SYGVKD. Here the CDR3 DNA reads TGTGCCATCAGTGAGGGGACAGGGGGCGGGGCCCCAGATACGCAGTATTTT. This translates into CAISEGTGGGAPDTQYF.

V and J are TRBV5-1 and TRBJ1-2; 7 positions agree with TRBD1. The CDR3 is made up of 12 amino acids. Germline V CDR1 and CDR2: SGHRS, YFSETQ. The ends lost 4 bases at V and 5 bases at J; junction bases unmatched: 2. CDR3 region: CASSAGQYGYTF. The CDR3 DNA reads as TGCGCCAGCAGCGCGGGACAGTATGGCTACACCTTC.